Sequencing of this TCR beta chain was carried out in a study of blood T cells in healthy people across ages. Study-wide background: Per two T cells, about one barcoded beta molecule was captured through template switching.

This CDR3 contains 15 residues. CDR1 is SGHTA, CDR2 FQGNSA, per germline. Study findings and constraints: The percentage of naive T cells correlated strongly with TCR beta diversity. Per million T cells, TCR beta diversity dropped roughly linearly as age increased.

A second PCR, run for about 6 to 11 cycles, used a sample-barcoded 5' primer plus a J-beta primer mix. A template-switch adaptor with 12 random nucleotides tagged each cDNA molecule. TCRdb processed the 5' RACE reads anew with MiXCR; each CDR3 protein has one entry. The sample lists approximately 730,000 distinct CDR3 sequences, roughly 45% occurring once. Concerning this clonotype: Antigen specificity is unknown. Germline is not matched at one junction end, which may reflect a read error.

This receptor was obtained from a woman in her fifties or sixties in good health. The chain joins TRBV7-2 to TRBJ2-5; the match to TRBD2 covers 8 bases. Sequenced sample: blood. The CDR3 region is CASSSNGGAGETLYF. CDR3 sequence (DNA): TGTGCCAGCAGTTCCAACGGGGGGGCCGGGGAGACCCTGTACTTC.